The rows below give T cell receptor beta chains drawn from one sample of a study of cytomegalovirus exposure and HLA in healthy donors. Profiled with immunoSEQ multiplex PCR; TCRdb holds only in-frame clones, not every one. The sample includes 90,000 to 100,000 clones, 70% to 90% of them seen just once. The sample taken for sequencing was PBMCs. The source of these receptors is a man in his late teens or twenties in good health and CMV-seronegative. Both conserved end residues are part of each CDR3.

j_call: TRBJ1-6
v_call: TRBV2
cdr3_aa: CASSEPRGNSPLHF

j_call: TRBJ1-5
v_call: TRBV5-8
cdr3_aa: CASSLEGGLGQHF

j_call: NA
v_call: TRBV6-5
cdr3_aa: CASSSDITGYYEQYF

j_call: TRBJ2-3
v_call: TRBV6-4
cdr3_aa: CASSDSAGGATDTQYF

j_call: TRBJ2-3
v_call: TRBV5-4
cdr3_aa: CASSFPRGGRTDTQYF

j_call: TRBJ2-4
v_call: TRBV5-1
cdr3_aa: CASSLVPSGGKNIQYF

j_call: NA
v_call: TRBV10-3
cdr3_aa: CAIRGETGYEQYF

j_call: TRBJ2-7
v_call: TRBV19
cdr3_aa: CASSGRGGREQYF

j_call: TRBJ2-2
v_call: TRBV9
cdr3_aa: CASSFSTGELFF

j_call: TRBJ2-5
v_call: TRBV12-5
cdr3_aa: CASGLQGNGETQYF

j_call: TRBJ1-1
v_call: TRBV20-1
cdr3_aa: CSAARGIEAFF

j_call: TRBJ1-5
v_call: TRBV30
cdr3_aa: CAWSVGLELNQPQHF

j_call: TRBJ1-2
v_call: TRBV7-3
cdr3_aa: CASSLRGSGLVNYGYTF

j_call: TRBJ2-7
v_call: TRBV5-6
cdr3_aa: CASSLVAGSYEQYF

j_call: TRBJ2-5
v_call: TRBV5-1
cdr3_aa: CASGEGTQYF

j_call: TRBJ2-3
v_call: TRBV5-1
cdr3_aa: CASSPRTSGGTDTQYF

j_call: TRBJ2-2
v_call: TRBV18
cdr3_aa: CASSPDSWRSNTGELFF

j_call: TRBJ1-2
v_call: TRBV5-4
cdr3_aa: CASRLRGGDAYTF

j_call: TRBJ2-1
v_call: TRBV11-3
cdr3_aa: CASSLISPILDGSNNEQFF

j_call: TRBJ1-1
v_call: TRBV11-2
cdr3_aa: CASSLETGGNTEAFF

j_call: TRBJ1-2
v_call: TRBV10-2
cdr3_aa: CAGYAAEPYGYTF